This T cell receptor beta chain was obtained from a study of T cell clonotyping in hematopoietic cell transplantation. Study-level results: Broader posttransplant TCR repertoire diversity was predicted by graft donor and pretransplant recipient Inverse Simpson Index values.

The CDR3 loop spans 13 amino acids. Germline assignment: CDR1 SGHDT and CDR2 YYEEEE. Trimming removed 0 bases at V and 6 bases at J, with 6 bases between. The table came from immunoSEQ multiplex PCR; TCRdb's copy has only in-frame clones and leaves some out. The sample carries more than 65,000 clones, approximately 94% recorded once. Note on this clone: No antigen is known for it.

This clonotype was obtained from a man in his fifties or sixties in good health. Some clones in this sample may be carry-over from other donors' samples. The sample was peripheral blood mononuclear cells. The rearrangement joins TRBV5-6 to TRBJ2-2; no reliable D call. CDR3 bases: TGTGCCAGCAGCTTGGCCAGTCCCGGGGAGCTGTTTTTT. As protein: CASSLASPGELFF.